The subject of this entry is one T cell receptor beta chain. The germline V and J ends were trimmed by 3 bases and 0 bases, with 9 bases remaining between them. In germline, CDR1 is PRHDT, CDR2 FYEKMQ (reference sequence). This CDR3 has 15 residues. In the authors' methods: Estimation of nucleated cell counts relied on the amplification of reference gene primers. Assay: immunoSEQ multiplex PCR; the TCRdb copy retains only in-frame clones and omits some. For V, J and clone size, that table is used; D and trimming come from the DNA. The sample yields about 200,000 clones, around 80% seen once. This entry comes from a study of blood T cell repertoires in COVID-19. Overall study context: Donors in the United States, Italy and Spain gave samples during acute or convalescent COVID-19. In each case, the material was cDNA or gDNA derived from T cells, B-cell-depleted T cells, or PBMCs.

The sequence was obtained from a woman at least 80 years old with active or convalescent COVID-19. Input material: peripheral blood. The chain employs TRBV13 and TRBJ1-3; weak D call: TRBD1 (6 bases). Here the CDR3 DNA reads TGTGCCAGCAGCTTTTCGACAGGCTCTGGAAACACCATATATTTT. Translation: CASSFSTGSGNTIYF. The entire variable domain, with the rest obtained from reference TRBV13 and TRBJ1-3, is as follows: AAGVIQSPRHLIKEKRETATLKCYPIPRHDTVYWYQQGPGQDPQFLISFYEKMQSDKGSIPDRFSAQQFSDYHSELNMSSLELGDSALYFCASSFSTGSGNTIYFGEGSWLTVV.